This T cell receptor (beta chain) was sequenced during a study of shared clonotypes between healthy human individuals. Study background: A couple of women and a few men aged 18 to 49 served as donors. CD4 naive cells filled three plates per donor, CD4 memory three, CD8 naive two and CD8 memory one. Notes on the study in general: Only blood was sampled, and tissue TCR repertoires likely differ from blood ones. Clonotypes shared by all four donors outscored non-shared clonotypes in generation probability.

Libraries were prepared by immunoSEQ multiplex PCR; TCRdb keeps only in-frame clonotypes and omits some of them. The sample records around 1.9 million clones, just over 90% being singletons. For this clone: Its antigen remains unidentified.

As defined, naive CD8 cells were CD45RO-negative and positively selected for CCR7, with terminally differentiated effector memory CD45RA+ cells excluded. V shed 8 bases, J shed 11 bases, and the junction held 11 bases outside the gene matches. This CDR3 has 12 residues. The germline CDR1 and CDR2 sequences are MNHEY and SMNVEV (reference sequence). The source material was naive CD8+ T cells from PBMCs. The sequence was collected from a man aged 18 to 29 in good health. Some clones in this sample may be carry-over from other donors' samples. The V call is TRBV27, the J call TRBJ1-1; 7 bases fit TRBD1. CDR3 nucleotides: TGTGCCAGCGGAAAGGGGGCACCTGGGGCTTTCTTT. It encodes CASGKGAPGAFF.